This section outlines one T cell receptor (beta chain) sequence together with its context. The sample is drawn from a study of cytomegalovirus exposure and HLA in healthy donors. Profiled with immunoSEQ multiplex PCR; TCRdb holds only in-frame clones, not every one. The sample has 150,000 to 200,000 clones, around 85% seen once. The sequence was obtained from a woman aged 25 to 39 in good health and CMV-seronegative. The sample taken for sequencing was PBMCs.

CDR3 loop: CASSPRTDDTEAFF. The CDR3 nucleotides read TGTGCCAGCAGCCCCCGGACGGATGACACTGAAGCTTTCTTT. The chain is built from TRBV7-3 and TRBJ1-1; D unresolved. Germline V gives CDR1 SGHTA, CDR2 FQGTGA. The V gene lost 5 bases and the J gene lost 3 bases, with 13 bases spanning the gap. The CDR3 spans 14 residues.